This TCR beta chain is from a study of neurological immune-mediated disorders. One entry per CDR3 protein results from TCRdb running MiXCR on the 5' RACE reads. This sample has 70,000 or so distinct CDR3 sequences, with 4% to 6% found just once. In this sample, this clonotype turned up many times. Its antigen is as yet unknown. Looked up from germline, CDR1 is DFQATT and CDR2 is SNEGSKA (reference sequence). V was clipped by 6 bases and J by 2 bases, with 13 bases between them. The CDR3 has 13 residues. Findings and caveats of the study: HTLV-1-associated myelopathy showed the most TCR clonal expansion; multiple sclerosis the least, below healthy controls.

The rearrangement joins TRBV20-1 to TRBJ1-2, with D possibly being TRBD1 (5 bases). The sample consisted of PBMCs. The TCR originated in a woman aged 25 to 39 with multiple sclerosis. The CDR3 coding sequence is TGCAGTGCCCAGTGGGGCGGGAACTATGGCTACACCTTC. Its protein product is CSAQWGGNYGYTF.